These 27 T cell receptor beta chains share one sample of origin, sequenced in a study of T cell responses to AZD1222 COVID-19 vaccine. Produced via immunoSEQ multiplex PCR; TCRdb's table is partial and in-frame only. The sample carries 130,000 to 150,000 clones, 90% to 95% recorded once. The sequenced sample was peripheral blood, obtained on day 0 of MenACWY control vaccination. All receptors derive from an adult in good health.

The chain joins TRBV5-4 to TRBJ1-5; no firm D call. The CDR3 contains 13 residues. V lost 4 bases and J 4 bases, leaving 9 bases between the germline ends. Germline V gene lookup returns CDR1 SGHNT and CDR2 YYREEE (reference sequence). CDR3 nucleotides: TGTGCCAGCAGCAACAGACCAAATCAGCCCCAGCATTTT. Translation: CASSNRPNQPQHF.

In nucleotides, the CDR3 is TGTGCCAGTAGTATCAGGGGGAACACTGAAGCTTTCTTT. Its protein product is CASSIRGNTEAFF. J is TRBJ1-1 and V is TRBV19; tentatively, D is TRBD1 (6 bases). Trimming cost V 3 bases and J 1 base, with 6 bases left between them. This CDR3 is built from 13 residues. Per the germline V gene, CDR1 is LNHDA and CDR2 is SQIVND (reference sequence). The full variable domain, with the rest looked up from reference TRBV19 and TRBJ1-1, is DGGITQSPKYLFRKEGQNVTLSCEQNLNHDAMYWYRQDPGQGLRLIYYSQIVNDFQKGDIAEGYSVSREKKESFPLTVTSAQKNPTAFYLCASSIRGNTEAFFGQGTRLTVV.

The CDR3 loop is CSVEISSGGLGDTQYF. The CDR3 DNA follows: TGCAGCGTTGAGATATCGAGCGGGGGTTTAGGAGATACGCAGTATTTT. V gene TRBV29-1 combines with J gene TRBJ2-3; 8 bases fit TRBD2. The CDR3 sequence is 16 residues long. Trimming cost V 3 bases and J 5 bases; bases outside gene matches: 13. Germline V gene lookup returns CDR1 SQVTM and CDR2 ANQGSEA.

V usage is TRBV7-2 and J usage is TRBJ1-2, with D possibly matching TRBD1 (5 bases). V lost 1 base to trimming and J lost 9 bases, with 12 bases between them. Germline V gene sequence: CDR1 SGHTA, CDR2 FQGNSA. The CDR3 totals 13 residues. In DNA, the CDR3 is TGTGCCAGCAGCTTAGAAGAGGGGTACAGCTACACCTTC. Translating it yields CASSLEEGYSYTF.

This clone has just a few counts. The CDR3, as DNA: TGTGCCTGGAAGCGTTATTGGGGTCGTGGGGCCAACGTCCTGACTTTC. This codes for CAWKRYWGRGANVLTF. The rearrangement joins TRBV30 to TRBJ2-6; no definite D call. V was trimmed by 4 bases and J by 3 bases, leaving 16 bases between them. The CDR3 runs 16 residues. Germline V CDR1 and CDR2: GTSNPN, SVGIG (reference sequence). Variable domain in full (rest from reference TRBV30 and TRBJ2-6): SQTIHQWPATLVQPVGSPLSLECTVEGTSNPNLYWYRQAAGRGLQLLFYSVGIGQISSEVPQNLSASRPQDRQFILSSKKLLLSDSGFYLCAWKRYWGRGANVLTFGAGSRLTVL.

Of note for this clone: At the DNA level, this CDR3 is encoded by other sequences in the same sample as well. CDR3 nucleotide sequence: TGTGCCAGCAGTTTGGGACGTACCTACGAGCAGTACTTC. This encodes CASSLGRTYEQYF. This chain joins TRBV27 and TRBJ2-7; D assignment may be TRBD1 or TRBD2 (5 bases each). The CDR3 has 13 residues. CDR1 MNHEY and CDR2 SMNVEV come from the germline V gene (reference sequence). Trimming left V 3 bases short and J 2 bases short, with 8 bases between.

The chain carries TRBV19 and TRBJ2-1; 7 bases are shared with TRBD2. With V trimmed by 5 bases and J by 12 bases, 4 bases remained unmatched. The germline CDR1 and CDR2 sequences are LNHDA and SQIVND (reference sequence). The CDR3 loop spans 11 amino acids. The CDR3 nucleotides are TGTGCCAGTAGTTTCGAGCGGGGGCAGTTCTTC. Its protein is CASSFERGQFF. Filled out from reference TRBV19 and TRBJ2-1, the complete variable domain reads DGGITQSPKYLFRKEGQNVTLSCEQNLNHDAMYWYRQDPGQGLRLIYYSQIVNDFQKGDIAEGYSVSREKKESFPLTVTSAQKNPTAFYLCASSFERGQFFGPGTRLTVL.

This rearrangement joins TRBV5-1 to TRBJ1-1, with D possibly being TRBD1 (6 bases). The ends were cut back, 3 bases at V and 6 bases at J, with 15 bases in the middle. This CDR3 is 14 amino acids long. Germline-derived CDR1 and CDR2 are SGHRS and YFSETQ. The CDR3 sequence: CASSWGPRAPEAFF. DNA of the CDR3: TGCGCCAGCAGCTGGGGGCCCAGGGCCCCTGAAGCTTTCTTT.

The chain is built from TRBV7-3 and TRBJ2-3, with 7 bases matching TRBD1. Germline V gene data show CDR1 as SGHTA and CDR2 as FQGTGA. CDR3 length equals 14 residues. The V gene end was trimmed by 5 bases and the J gene end by 3 bases; junction bases not matched to a gene: 5. The CDR3, as DNA: TGTGCCAGCAGCCTAGGGGACAGAACAGATACGCAGTATTTT. Encoded protein: CASSLGDRTDTQYF.

CDR3 nucleotide sequence: TGTGCCAGTAGTACTCGGGGAGACTTGAACACTGAAGCTTTCTTT. It specifies CASSTRGDLNTEAFF. The V and J genes are TRBV19 and TRBJ1-1; no clear D. Germline V lookup: CDR1 LNHDA, CDR2 SQIVND (reference sequence). The CDR3 is made up of 15 amino acids. The ends were cut back, 4 bases at V and 0 bases at J, with 12 bases in the middle.

V usage is TRBV28 and J usage is TRBJ1-3, with TRBD1 as a possible D gene (5 bases). Germline CDR1 and CDR2: MDHEN and SYDVKM. Trimming removed 6 bases from V and 4 bases from J, with 16 bases in between. The CDR3 is made up of 15 amino acids. The DNA of the CDR3 is TGTGCCAGCAGCCGAGGGGCGGCGGGGGGAAACACCATATATTTT. Its protein is CASSRGAAGGNTIYF.

This sequence joins TRBV24-1 and TRBJ1-4; D not certain. Trimming stripped 10 bases from V and 2 bases from J, with 7 bases between. CDR3 length equals 12 residues. Germline V CDR1 and CDR2: KGHDR, SFDVKD. This CDR3 reads CATSDTNEKLFF. DNA for the CDR3: TGTGCCACGTCAGACACTAATGAAAAACTGTTTTTT.

This CDR3 reads CASSVRPGANEKLFF. Here the CDR3 DNA reads TGTGCCAGCAGTGTTAGGCCAGGGGCTAATGAAAAACTGTTTTTT. The chain joins TRBV2 to TRBJ1-4, with D maybe TRBD1 (6 bases). Germline V gene sequence: CDR1 SNHLY, CDR2 FYNNEI. Between the trimmed V and J ends, which lost 4 bases and 3 bases, there was a span of 12 bases. The CDR3 extends over 15 amino acids.

The genes are TRBV7-2 and TRBJ1-1, with a weak D call TRBD1 (5 bases). This CDR3 comprises 13 residues. Between the trimmed V and J ends, which lost 3 bases and 7 bases, there was a span of 12 bases. The germline V gene has CDR1 SGHTA and CDR2 FQGNSA. In nucleotides, the CDR3 is TGTGCCAGCAGCTTCCGACTGGGGGATGAAGCTTTCTTT. This encodes CASSFRLGDEAFF.

The CDR3 nucleotides are TGTGCCAGCAGCTTAGACCTAGCGGGGTACGAGCAGTACTTC. This sequence encodes CASSLDLAGYEQYF. The chain has TRBV11-2 and TRBJ2-7; 9 bases are a match to TRBD2. Germline V gene sequence: CDR1 SGHAT, CDR2 FQNNGV. The CDR3 is 14 amino acids. The ends lost 0 bases at V and 4 bases at J; junction bases unmatched: 1.

CDR3 residues: CASSQEGRGDGYTF. The CDR3 nucleotides read TGCGCCAGCAGCCAAGAGGGACGCGGAGATGGCTACACCTTC. This chain uses TRBV4-1 with TRBJ1-2, with a weak D call TRBD1 (5 bases). CDR1 MGHRA and CDR2 YSYEKL come from the germline V gene. Trimming removed 0 bases at V and 6 bases at J, with 11 bases between. The CDR3 covers 14 residues.

In nucleotides, the CDR3 is TGTGCCAGCAGTCCGGACGGACGGGCTGAAGCTTTCTTT. This sequence encodes CASSPDGRAEAFF. The V and J genes are TRBV12-3 or TRBV12-4 and TRBJ1-1; D call uncertain. The length of the CDR3 is 13 residues. V was trimmed by 5 bases and J by 6 bases, leaving 13 bases between them.

The chain links TRBV13 to TRBJ2-5, with 8 bases fitting TRBD1. In germline, CDR1 is PRHDT, CDR2 FYEKMQ (reference sequence). The CDR3 covers 14 residues. Trimming cost V 5 bases and J 4 bases; bases outside gene matches: 6. In nucleotides, the CDR3 is TGTGCCAGCAGCCTCACAGGGGGACGAGAGACCCAGTACTTC. Protein product: CASSLTGGRETQYF.

The V and J genes are TRBV3-1 (or the pseudogene TRBV3-2) and TRBJ2-7; perhaps TRBD1 as D (6 bases). The germline CDR1 and CDR2 sequences are LGHDT and YNNKEL (reference sequence). V dropped 4 bases and J dropped 1 base, with 14 bases sitting between them. This CDR3 region has 15 residues. CDR3 bases: TGTGCCAGCAGCCCAGGGGCAGGCCCATCCTACGAGCAGTACTTC. It encodes CASSPGAGPSYEQYF.

Only one count was recorded for this clone. The genes are TRBV28 and TRBJ2-3, with D maybe TRBD2 (6 bases). This CDR3 contains 15 residues. Germline assignment: CDR1 MDHEN and CDR2 SYDVKM. The V and J ends lost 8 bases and 0 bases respectively, with 15 bases between them. CDR3: CASPPGRGSTDTQYF. CDR3 in DNA: TGTGCCAGCCCCCCGGGACGGGGGAGCACAGATACGCAGTATTTT.

The V gene is TRBV24-1, the J gene TRBJ1-1; 7 bases agree with TRBD1. This CDR3 is built from 14 residues. After removal of 5 bases from V and 4 bases from J, the junction contained 6 bases not matched to a gene. The germline CDR1 and CDR2 sequences are KGHDR and SFDVKD. The CDR3: CATSGTGLSTEAFF. In DNA, the CDR3 is TGTGCCACCAGTGGGACAGGCCTGAGCACTGAAGCTTTCTTT.

The CDR3 loop is CASNSWYEQFF. DNA for the CDR3: TGTGCCAGCAACTCGTGGTATGAGCAGTTCTTC. V and J are TRBV28 and TRBJ2-1; D unresolved. The CDR3 spans 11 residues. Looked up from germline, CDR1 is MDHEN and CDR2 is SYDVKM. V was trimmed by 7 bases and J by 8 bases, leaving 9 bases between them.

V and J are TRBV6-5 and TRBJ1-3; no firm D call. This CDR3 contains 13 residues. The V end was cut by 6 bases, the J end by 8 bases, with 14 bases between. From germline, CDR1 is MNHEY and CDR2 SVGAGI. CDR3 in amino acids: CASRATVTDTIYF. The CDR3 DNA follows: TGTGCCAGCAGGGCCACGGTTACCGACACCATATATTTT.

The chain combines TRBV9 with TRBJ1-6, with 7 bases identical to TRBD1. The CDR3 is made up of 15 amino acids. Per the germline V gene, CDR1 is SGDLS and CDR2 is YYNGEE. J was trimmed by 10 bases and V by 4 bases; bases with no gene match: 11. CDR3 nucleotides: TGTGCCAGCAGCAAAAGACAGGGACGGTACTCACCCCTCCACTTT. Translated: CASSKRQGRYSPLHF.

This clone is a singleton in its sample. The chain couples TRBV11-3 to TRBJ2-7; D assignment may be TRBD1 or TRBD2 (6 bases each). Between the trimmed V and J ends, which lost 3 bases and 5 bases, there was a span of 20 bases. The germline V gene has CDR1 SGHNT and CDR2 YENEEA. The CDR3 totals 16 residues. The CDR3, as DNA: TGTGCCAGCAGCTTCACTAAAGGGGGACGGGAGAACGAGCAGTACTTC. Protein: CASSFTKGGRENEQYF.

The chain combines TRBV28 with TRBJ1-2; D is undetermined. With 3 bases removed from V and 4 bases from J, the gap between germline ends came to 18 bases. CDR1 is MDHEN and CDR2 is SYDVKM in the germline V gene. The CDR3 has 16 residues. CDR3 DNA sequence: TGTGCCAGCAGTTTTTTAAGTGGACCGAGAAGCTATGGCTACACCTTC. It encodes CASSFLSGPRSYGYTF.

The J gene is TRBJ1-4, the V gene TRBV5-6; maybe TRBD1 (5 bases). The CDR3 consists of 15 residues. Trimming shortened V by 0 bases and J by 5 bases, and 11 bases separated the two germline ends. Germline V gene lookup returns CDR1 SGHDT and CDR2 YYEEEE. This CDR3 is CASSLATAPNEKLFF. In nucleotides, the CDR3 is TGTGCCAGCAGCTTGGCGACAGCCCCGAATGAAAAACTGTTTTTT.